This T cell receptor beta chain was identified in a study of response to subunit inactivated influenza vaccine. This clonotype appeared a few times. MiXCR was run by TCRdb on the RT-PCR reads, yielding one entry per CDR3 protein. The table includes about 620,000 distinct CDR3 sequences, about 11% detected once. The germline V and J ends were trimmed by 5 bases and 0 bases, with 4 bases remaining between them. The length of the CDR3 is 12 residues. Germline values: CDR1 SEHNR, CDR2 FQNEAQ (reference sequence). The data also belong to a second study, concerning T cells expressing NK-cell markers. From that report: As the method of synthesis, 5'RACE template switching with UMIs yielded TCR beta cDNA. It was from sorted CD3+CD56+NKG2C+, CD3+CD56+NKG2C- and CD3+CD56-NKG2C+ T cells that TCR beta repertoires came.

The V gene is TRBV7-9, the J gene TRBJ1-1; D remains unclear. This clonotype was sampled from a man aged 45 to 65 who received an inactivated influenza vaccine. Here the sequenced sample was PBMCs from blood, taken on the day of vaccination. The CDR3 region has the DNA TGTGCCAGCAGCGAGATGAACACTGAAGCTTTCTTT. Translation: CASSEMNTEAFF.